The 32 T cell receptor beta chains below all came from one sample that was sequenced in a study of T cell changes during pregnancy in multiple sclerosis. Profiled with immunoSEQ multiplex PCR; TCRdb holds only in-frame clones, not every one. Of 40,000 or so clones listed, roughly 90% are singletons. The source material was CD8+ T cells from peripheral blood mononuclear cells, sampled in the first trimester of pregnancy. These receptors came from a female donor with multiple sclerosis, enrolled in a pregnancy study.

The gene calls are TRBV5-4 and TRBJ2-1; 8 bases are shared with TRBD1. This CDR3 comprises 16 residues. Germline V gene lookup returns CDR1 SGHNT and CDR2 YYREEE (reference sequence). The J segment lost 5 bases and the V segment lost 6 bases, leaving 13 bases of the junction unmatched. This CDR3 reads CASTPDIDRGDNEQFF. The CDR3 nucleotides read TGTGCCAGCACCCCTGACATTGACAGGGGTGACAATGAGCAGTTCTTC. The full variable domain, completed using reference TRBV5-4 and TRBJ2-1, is ETGVTQSPTHLIKTRGQQVTLRCSSQSGHNTVSWYQQALGQGPQFIFQYYREEENGRGNFPPRFSGLQFPNYSSELNVNALELDDSALYLCASTPDIDRGDNEQFFGPGTRLTVL.

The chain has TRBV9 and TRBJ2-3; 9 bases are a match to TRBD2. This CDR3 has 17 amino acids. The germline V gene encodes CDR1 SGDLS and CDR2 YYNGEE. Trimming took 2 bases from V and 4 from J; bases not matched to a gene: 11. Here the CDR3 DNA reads TGTGCCAGCAGCGTGGGGACTAGCATTCTTTTGGCAGATACGCAGTATTTT. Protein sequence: CASSVGTSILLADTQYF.

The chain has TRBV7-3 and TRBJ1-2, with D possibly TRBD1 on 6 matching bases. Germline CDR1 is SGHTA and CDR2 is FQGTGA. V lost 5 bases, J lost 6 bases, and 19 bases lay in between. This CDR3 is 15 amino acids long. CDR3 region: CASSLNLRTENGYTF. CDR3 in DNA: TGTGCCAGCAGCCTAAACCTCCGGACAGAGAATGGCTACACCTTC.

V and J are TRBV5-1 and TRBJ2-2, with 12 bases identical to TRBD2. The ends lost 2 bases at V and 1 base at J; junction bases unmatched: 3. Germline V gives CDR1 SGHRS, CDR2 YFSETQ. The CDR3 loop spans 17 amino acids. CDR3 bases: TGCGCCAGCAGCTTTCGACTAGCGGGGGAGAACACCGGGGAGCTGTTTTTT. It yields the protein CASSFRLAGENTGELFF.

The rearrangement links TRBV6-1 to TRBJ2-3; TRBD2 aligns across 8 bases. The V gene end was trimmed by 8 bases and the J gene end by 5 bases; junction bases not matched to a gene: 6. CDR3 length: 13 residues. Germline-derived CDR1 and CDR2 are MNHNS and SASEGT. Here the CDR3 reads CASARGGIDTQYF. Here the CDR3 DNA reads TGTGCCAGCGCCCGGGGGGGAATAGATACGCAGTATTTT.

The CDR3 DNA follows: TGTGCCAGCAGTCGACAATCCGGGAGAACAGATACGCAGTATTTT. It is translated as CASSRQSGRTDTQYF. The chain has TRBV6-6 and TRBJ2-3; weak D call: TRBD2 (6 bases). The CDR3 extends over 15 amino acids. Germline lookup yields CDR1 MNHNY and CDR2 SVGAGI (reference sequence). V lost 5 bases and J lost 3, with 15 bases in between.

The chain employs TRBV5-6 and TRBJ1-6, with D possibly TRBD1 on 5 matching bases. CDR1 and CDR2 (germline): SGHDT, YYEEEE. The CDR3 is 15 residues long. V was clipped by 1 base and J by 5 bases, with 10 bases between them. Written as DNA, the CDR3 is TGTGCCAGCAGCTTGACCGGGACTAATAATTCACCCCTCCACTTT. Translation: CASSLTGTNNSPLHF.

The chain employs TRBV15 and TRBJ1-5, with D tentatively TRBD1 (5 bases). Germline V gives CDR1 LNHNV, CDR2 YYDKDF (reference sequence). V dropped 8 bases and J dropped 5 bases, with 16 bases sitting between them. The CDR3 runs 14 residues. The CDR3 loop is CATGGSLGYQPQHF. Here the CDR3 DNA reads TGTGCCACCGGGGGGTCTTTGGGTTATCAGCCCCAGCATTTT.

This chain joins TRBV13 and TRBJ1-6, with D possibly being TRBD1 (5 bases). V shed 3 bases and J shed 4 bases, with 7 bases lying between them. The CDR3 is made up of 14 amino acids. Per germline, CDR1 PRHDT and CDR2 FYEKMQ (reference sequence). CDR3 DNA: TGTGCCAGCAGCTTGGGGGGGTATAATTCACCCCTCCACTTT. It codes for CASSLGGYNSPLHF.

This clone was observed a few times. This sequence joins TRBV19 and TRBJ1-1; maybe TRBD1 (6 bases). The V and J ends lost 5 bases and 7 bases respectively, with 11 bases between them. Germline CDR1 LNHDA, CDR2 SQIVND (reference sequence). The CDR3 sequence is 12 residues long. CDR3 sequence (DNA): TGTGCCAGTAGTGCAGGGGTGAATGAAGCTTTCTTT. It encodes CASSAGVNEAFF. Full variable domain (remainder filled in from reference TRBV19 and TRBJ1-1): DGGITQSPKYLFRKEGQNVTLSCEQNLNHDAMYWYRQDPGQGLRLIYYSQIVNDFQKGDIAEGYSVSREKKESFPLTVTSAQKNPTAFYLCASSAGVNEAFFGQGTRLTVV.

CDR3 nucleotides: TGTGCCAGCAGTGACACCGGGACTAGACTCTACAATGAGCAGTTCTTC. It specifies CASSDTGTRLYNEQFF. The chain uses TRBV6-4 and TRBJ2-1; TRBD2 matches at 8 bases. Germline CDR1 and CDR2: MRHNA and SNTAGT. V shed 2 bases, J shed 3 bases, and the junction held 6 bases outside the gene matches. The CDR3 totals 16 residues.

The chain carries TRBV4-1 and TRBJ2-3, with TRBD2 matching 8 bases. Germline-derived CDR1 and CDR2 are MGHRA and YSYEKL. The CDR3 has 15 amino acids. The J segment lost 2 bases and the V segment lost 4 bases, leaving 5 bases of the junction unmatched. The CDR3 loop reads CASSPLAGTTDTQYF. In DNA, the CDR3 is TGCGCCAGCAGCCCCTTAGCGGGGACCACAGATACGCAGTATTTT.

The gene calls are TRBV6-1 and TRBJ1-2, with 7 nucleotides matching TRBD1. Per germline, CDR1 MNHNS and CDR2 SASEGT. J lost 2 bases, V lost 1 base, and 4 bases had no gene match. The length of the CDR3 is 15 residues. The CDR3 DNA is TGTGCCAGCAGTGAAGAGTGGACAGGAAACTATGGCTACACCTTC. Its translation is CASSEEWTGNYGYTF.

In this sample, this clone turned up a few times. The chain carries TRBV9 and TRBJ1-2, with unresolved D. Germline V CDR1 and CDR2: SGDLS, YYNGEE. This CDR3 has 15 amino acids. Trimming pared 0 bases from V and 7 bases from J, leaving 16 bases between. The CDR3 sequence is CASSVALGLGGGYTF. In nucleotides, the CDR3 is TGTGCCAGCAGCGTAGCTCTAGGACTGGGTGGTGGCTACACCTTC.

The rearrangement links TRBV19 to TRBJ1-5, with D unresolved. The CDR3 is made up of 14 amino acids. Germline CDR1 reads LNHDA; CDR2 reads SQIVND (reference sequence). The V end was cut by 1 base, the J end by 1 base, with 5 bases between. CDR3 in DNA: TGTGCCAGTAGTATAGGGGCGAGCAATCAGCCCCAGCATTTT. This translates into CASSIGASNQPQHF.

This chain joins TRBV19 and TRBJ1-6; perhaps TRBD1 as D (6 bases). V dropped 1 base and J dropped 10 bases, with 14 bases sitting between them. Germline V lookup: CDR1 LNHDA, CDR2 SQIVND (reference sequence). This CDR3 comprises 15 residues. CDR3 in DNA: TGTGCCAGTAGTATAGGGGGGCAGGGTTGGTCACCCCTCCACTTT. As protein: CASSIGGQGWSPLHF.

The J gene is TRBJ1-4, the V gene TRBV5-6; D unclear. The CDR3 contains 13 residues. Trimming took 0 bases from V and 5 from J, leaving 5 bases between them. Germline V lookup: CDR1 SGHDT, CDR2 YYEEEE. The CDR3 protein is CASSLGGNEKLFF. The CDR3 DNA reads TGTGCCAGCAGCTTGGGCGGGAATGAAAAACTGTTTTTT.

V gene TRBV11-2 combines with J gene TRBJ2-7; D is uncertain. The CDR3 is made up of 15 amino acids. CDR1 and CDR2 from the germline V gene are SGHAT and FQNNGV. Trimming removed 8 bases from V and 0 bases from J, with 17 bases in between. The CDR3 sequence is CASSSGGEGSYEQYF. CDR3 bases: TGTGCCAGCTCGAGTGGCGGCGAAGGCTCCTACGAGCAGTACTTC.

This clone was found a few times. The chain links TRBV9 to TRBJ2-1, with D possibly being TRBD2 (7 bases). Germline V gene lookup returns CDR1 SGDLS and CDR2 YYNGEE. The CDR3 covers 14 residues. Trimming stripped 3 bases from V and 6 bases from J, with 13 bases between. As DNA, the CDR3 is TGTGCCAGCAGCGGAACAAGGGGGGGCAATGAGCAGTTCTTC. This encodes CASSGTRGGNEQFF.

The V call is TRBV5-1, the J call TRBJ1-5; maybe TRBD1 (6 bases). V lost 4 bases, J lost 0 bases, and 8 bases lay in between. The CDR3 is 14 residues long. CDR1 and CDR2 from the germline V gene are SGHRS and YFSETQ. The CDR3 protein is CASSPGDSNQPQHF. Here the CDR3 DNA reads TGCGCCAGCAGCCCAGGGGATAGCAATCAGCCCCAGCATTTT.

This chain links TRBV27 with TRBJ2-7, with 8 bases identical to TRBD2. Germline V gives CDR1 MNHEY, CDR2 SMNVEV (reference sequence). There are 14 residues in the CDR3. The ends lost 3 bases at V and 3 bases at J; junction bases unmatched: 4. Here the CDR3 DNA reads TGTGCCAGCAGTTTCGGGGGGGCCTACTACGAGCAGTACTTC. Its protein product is CASSFGGAYYEQYF.

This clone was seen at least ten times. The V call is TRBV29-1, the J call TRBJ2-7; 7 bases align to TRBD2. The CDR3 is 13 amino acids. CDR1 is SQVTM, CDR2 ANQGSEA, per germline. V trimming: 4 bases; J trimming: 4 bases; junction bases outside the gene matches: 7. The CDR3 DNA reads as TGCAGCGTTGGTGGGGGGGAAGGGTACGAGCAGTACTTC. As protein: CSVGGGEGYEQYF.

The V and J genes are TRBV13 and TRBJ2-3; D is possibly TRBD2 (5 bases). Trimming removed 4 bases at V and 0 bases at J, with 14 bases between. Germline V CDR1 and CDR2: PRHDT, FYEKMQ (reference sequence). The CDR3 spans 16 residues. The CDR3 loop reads CASSSRRATSTDTQYF. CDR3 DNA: TGTGCCAGCAGCTCTAGGCGGGCCACTAGCACAGATACGCAGTATTTT.

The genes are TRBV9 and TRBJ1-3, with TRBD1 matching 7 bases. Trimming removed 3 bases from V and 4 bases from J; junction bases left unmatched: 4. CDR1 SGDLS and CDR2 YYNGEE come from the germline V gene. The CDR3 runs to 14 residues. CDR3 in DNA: TGTGCCAGCAGCGAGACAGGGAGGGGAAACACCATATATTTT. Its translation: CASSETGRGNTIYF.

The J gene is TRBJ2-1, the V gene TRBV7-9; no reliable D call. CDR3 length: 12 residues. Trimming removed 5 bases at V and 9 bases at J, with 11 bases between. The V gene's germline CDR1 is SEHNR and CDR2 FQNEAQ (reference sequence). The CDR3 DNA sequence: TGTGCCAGCAGCCCCCGGTCACGTGAGCAGTTCTTC. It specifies CASSPRSREQFF.

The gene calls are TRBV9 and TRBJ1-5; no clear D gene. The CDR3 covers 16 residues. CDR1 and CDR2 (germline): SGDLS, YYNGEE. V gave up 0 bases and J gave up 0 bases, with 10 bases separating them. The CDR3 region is CASSVASANSNQPQHF. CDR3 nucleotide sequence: TGTGCCAGCAGCGTAGCTAGTGCGAATAGCAATCAGCCCCAGCATTTT. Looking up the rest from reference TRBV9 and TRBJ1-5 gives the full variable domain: DSGVTQTPKHLITATGQRVTLRCSPRSGDLSVYWYQQSLDQGLQFLIQYYNGEERAKGNILERFSAQQFPDLHSELNLSSLELGDSALYFCASSVASANSNQPQHFGDGTRLSIL.

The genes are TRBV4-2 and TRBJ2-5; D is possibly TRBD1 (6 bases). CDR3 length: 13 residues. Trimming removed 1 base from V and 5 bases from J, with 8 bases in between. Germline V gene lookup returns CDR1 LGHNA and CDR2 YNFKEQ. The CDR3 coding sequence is TGTGCCAGCAGCCAAGCTCAGGGGGAGACCCAGTACTTC. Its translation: CASSQAQGETQYF.

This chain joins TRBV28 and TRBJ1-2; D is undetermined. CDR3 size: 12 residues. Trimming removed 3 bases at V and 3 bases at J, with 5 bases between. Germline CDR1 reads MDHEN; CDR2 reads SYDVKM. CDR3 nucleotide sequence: TGTGCCAGCAGTTTGAGGGACTATGGCTACACCTTC. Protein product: CASSLRDYGYTF.

The CDR3 loop reads CASSWTYEKLFF. CDR3 DNA: TGTGCCAGCAGCTGGACTTACGAAAAACTGTTTTTT. J is TRBJ1-4 and V is TRBV6-1; the D is unclear. The CDR3 extends over 12 amino acids. CDR1 and CDR2 (germline): MNHNS, SASEGT. Trimming cost V 6 bases and J 8 bases, with 10 bases left between them.

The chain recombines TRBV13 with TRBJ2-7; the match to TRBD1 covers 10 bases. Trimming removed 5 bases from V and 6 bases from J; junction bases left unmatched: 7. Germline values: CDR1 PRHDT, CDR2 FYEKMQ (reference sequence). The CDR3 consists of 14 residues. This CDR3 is CASSRGTGVFEQYF. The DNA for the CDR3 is TGTGCCAGCAGCCGCGGGACAGGGGTATTCGAGCAGTACTTC.

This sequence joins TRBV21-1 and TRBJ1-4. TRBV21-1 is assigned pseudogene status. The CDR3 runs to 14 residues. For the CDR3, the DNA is TGTGCCAGCAGCCCCCGCGCAACTAATGAAAAACTGTTTTTT. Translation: CASSPRATNEKLFF.

The CDR3 protein is CASSPDRGAEAFF. CDR3 nucleotide sequence: TGTGCCAGCAGCCCGGACAGGGGGGCTGAAGCTTTCTTT. The chain recombines TRBV14 with TRBJ1-1; TRBD1 agrees at 10 bases. The germline V gene encodes CDR1 SGHDN and CDR2 FVKESK. V trimming: 4 bases; J trimming: 6 bases; junction bases outside the gene matches: 2. The CDR3 loop spans 13 amino acids.